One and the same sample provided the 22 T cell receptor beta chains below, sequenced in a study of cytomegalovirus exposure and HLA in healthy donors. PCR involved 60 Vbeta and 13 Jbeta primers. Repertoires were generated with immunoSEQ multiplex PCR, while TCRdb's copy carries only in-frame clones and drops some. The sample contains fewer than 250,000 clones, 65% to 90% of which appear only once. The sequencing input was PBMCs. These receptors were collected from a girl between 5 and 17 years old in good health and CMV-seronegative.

CDR3 loop: CASSAQQGADTEAFF. The CDR3 nucleotides read TGTGCCAGCAGCGCTCAGCAGGGGGCGGACACTGAAGCTTTCTTT. V gene TRBV9 combines with J gene TRBJ1-1, with 8 bases matching TRBD1. Germline CDR1 SGDLS, CDR2 YYNGEE. This CDR3 has 15 amino acids. Trimming removed 3 bases from V and 3 bases from J; junction bases left unmatched: 7.

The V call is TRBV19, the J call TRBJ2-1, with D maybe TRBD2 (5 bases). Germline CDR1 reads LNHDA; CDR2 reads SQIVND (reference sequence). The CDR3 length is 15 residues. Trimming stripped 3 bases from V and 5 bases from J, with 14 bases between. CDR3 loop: CASSMQVGNNNEQFF. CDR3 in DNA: TGTGCCAGTAGTATGCAGGTCGGGAATAACAATGAGCAGTTCTTC.

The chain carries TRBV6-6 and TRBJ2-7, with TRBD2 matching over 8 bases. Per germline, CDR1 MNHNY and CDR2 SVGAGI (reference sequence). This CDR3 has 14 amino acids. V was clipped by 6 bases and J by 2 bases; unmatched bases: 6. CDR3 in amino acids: CASRPAGVAYEQYF. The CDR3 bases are TGTGCCAGCAGACCAGCGGGGGTGGCCTACGAGCAGTACTTC.

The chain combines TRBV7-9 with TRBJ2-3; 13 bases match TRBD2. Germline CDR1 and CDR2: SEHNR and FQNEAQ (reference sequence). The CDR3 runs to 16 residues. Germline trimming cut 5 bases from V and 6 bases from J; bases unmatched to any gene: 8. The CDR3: CASSRTSGRAADTQYF. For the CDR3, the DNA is TGTGCCAGCAGCCGCACTAGCGGGAGGGCAGCTGATACGCAGTATTTT.

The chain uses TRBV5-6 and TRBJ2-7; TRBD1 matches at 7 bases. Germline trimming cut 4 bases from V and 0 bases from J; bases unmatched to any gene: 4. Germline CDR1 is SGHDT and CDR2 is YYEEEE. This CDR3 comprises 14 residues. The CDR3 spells CASSRQGLSYEQYF. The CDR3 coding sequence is TGTGCCAGCAGCCGACAGGGTCTCTCCTACGAGCAGTACTTC.

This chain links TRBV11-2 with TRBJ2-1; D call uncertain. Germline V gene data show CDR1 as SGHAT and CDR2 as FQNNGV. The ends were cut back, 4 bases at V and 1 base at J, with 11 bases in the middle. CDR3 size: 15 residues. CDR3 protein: CASSSFSGSYNEQFF. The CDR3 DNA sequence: TGTGCCAGCAGCTCTTTTTCCGGGTCCTACAATGAGCAGTTCTTC.

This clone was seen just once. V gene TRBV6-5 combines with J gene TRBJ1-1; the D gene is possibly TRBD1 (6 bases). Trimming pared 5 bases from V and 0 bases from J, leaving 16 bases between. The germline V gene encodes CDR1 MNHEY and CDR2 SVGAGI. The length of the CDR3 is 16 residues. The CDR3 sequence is CASSNWGRGMNTEAFF. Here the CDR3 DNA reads TGTGCCAGCAGTAACTGGGGGCGCGGTATGAACACTGAAGCTTTCTTT.

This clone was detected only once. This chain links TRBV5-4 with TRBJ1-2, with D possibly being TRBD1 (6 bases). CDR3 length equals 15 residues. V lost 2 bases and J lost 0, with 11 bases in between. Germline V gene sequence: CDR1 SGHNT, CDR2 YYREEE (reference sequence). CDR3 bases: TGTGCCAGCAGCTTTGCGACAGGAGCTAACTATGGCTACACCTTC. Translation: CASSFATGANYGYTF.

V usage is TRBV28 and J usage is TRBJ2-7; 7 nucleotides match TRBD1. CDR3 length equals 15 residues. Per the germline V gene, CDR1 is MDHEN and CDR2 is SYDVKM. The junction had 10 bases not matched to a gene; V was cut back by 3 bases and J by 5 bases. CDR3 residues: CASSFRDRLFDEQYF. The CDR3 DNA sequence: TGTGCCAGCAGTTTTCGGGACAGACTGTTCGACGAGCAGTACTTC.

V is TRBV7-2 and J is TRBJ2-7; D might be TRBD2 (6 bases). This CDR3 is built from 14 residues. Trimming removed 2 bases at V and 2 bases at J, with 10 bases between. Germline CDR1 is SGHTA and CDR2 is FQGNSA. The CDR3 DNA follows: TGTGCCAGCAGCTTAACGGGACTGACCTACGAGCAGTACTTC. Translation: CASSLTGLTYEQYF.

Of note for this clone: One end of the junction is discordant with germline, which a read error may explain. Written as DNA, the CDR3 is TGTGCTAGCAGCTTAGATTCAATTGGGGCAGGGGGATCCAATGAGCAGTTCTTC. Translated: CASSLDSIGAGGSNEQFF. V gene TRBV7-7 combines with J gene TRBJ2-1; 7 bases line up with TRBD1. This CDR3 contains 18 residues. Looked up from germline, CDR1 is SSHAT and CDR2 is FNYEAQ (reference sequence).

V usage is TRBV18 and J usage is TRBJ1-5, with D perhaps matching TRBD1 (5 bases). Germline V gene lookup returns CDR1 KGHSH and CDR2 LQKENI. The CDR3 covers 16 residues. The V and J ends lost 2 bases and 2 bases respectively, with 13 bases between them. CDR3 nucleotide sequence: TGTGCCAGCTCACCAATTCCAGGGAAAGGCAATCAGCCCCAGCATTTT. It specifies CASSPIPGKGNQPQHF. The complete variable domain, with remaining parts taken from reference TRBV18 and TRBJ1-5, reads NAGVMQNPRHLVRRRGQEARLRCSPMKGHSHVYWYRQLPEEGLKFMVYLQKENIIDESGMPKERFSAEFPKEGPSILRIQQVVRGDSAAYFCASSPIPGKGNQPQHFGDGTRLSIL.

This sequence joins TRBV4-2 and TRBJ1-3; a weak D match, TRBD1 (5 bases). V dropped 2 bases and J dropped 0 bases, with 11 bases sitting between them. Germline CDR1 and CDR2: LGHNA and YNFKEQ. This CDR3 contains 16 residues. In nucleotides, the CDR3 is TGTGCCAGCAGCCAATTTCAGGGCACCTCTGGAAACACCATATATTTT. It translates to CASSQFQGTSGNTIYF.

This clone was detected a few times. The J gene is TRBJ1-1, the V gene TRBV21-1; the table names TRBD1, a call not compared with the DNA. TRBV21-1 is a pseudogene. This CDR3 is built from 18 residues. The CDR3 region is CASSCKGTGGSWNTEAFF. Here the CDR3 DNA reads TGTGCCAGCAGTTGTAAGGGGACAGGGGGCTCCTGGAACACTGAAGCTTTCTTT.

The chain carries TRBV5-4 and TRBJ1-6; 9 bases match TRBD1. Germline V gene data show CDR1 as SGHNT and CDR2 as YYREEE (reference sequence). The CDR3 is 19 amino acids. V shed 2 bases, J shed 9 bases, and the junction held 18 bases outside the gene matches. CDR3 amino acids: CASSFTSLAGGQGFSPLHF. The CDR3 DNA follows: TGTGCCAGCAGCTTCACATCCTTAGCTGGGGGACAGGGTTTTTCACCCCTCCACTTT.

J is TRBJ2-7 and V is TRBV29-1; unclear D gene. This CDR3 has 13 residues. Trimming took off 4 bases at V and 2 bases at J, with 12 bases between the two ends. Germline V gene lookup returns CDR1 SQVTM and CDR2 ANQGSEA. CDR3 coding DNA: TGCAGCGTTGCTGAACCGAGTACCTACGAGCAGTACTTC. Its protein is CSVAEPSTYEQYF.

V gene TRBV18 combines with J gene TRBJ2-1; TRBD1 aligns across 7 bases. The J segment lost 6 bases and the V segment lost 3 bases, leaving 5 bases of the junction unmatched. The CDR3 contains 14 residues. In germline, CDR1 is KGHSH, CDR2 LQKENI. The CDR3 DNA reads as TGTGCCAGCTCACCCACAGGGGAGCGCAATGAGCAGTTCTTC. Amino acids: CASSPTGERNEQFF.

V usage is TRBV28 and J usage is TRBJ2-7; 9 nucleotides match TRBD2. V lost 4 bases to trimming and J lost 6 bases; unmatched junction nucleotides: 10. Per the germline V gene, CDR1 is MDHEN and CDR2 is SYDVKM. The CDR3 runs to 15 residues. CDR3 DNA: TGTGCCAGCAGTTCCATAGCGGGAGCAAGGGGCGAGCAGTACTTC. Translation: CASSSIAGARGEQYF.

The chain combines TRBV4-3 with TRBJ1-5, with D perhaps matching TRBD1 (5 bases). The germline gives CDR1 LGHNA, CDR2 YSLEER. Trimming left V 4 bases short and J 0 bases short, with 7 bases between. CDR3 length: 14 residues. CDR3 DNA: TGCGCCAGCAGCCTCGGGGGTAGCAATCAGCCCCAGCATTTT. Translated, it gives CASSLGGSNQPQHF.

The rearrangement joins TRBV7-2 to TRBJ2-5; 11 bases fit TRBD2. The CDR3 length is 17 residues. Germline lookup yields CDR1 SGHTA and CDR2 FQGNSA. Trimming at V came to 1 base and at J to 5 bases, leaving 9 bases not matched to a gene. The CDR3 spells CASSLVTLAGDYETQYF. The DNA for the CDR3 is TGTGCCAGCAGCTTAGTGACACTAGCGGGGGATTATGAGACCCAGTACTTC.

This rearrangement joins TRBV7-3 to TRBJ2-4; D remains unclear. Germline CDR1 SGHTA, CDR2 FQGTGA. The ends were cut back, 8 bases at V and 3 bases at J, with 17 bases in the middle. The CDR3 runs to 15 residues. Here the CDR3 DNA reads TGTGCCAGCGAGGTCCACGCGTGGGTCAAAAACATTCAGTACTTC. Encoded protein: CASEVHAWVKNIQYF.

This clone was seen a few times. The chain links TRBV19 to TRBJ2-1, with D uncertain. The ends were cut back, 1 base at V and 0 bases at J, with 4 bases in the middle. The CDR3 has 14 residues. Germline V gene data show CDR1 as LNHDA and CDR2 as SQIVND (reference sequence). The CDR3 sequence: CASSIGASYNEQFF. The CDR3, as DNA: TGTGCCAGTAGTATAGGGGCCTCCTACAATGAGCAGTTCTTC.